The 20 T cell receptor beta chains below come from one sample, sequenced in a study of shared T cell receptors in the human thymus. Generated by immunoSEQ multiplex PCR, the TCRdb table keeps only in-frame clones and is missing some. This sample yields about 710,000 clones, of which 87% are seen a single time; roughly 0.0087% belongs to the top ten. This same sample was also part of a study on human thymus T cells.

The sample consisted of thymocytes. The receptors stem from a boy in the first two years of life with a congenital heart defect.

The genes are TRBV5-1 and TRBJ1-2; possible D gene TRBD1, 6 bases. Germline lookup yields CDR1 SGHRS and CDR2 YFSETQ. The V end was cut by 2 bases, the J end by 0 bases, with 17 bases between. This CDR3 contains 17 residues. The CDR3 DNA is TGCGCCAGCAGCTTTACGGGACAACTCCGCCCTAACTATGGCTACACCTTC. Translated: CASSFTGQLRPNYGYTF. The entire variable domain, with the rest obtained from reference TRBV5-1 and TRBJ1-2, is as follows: KAGVTQTPRYLIKTRGQQVTLSCSPISGHRSVSWYQQTPGQGLQFLFEYFSETQRNKGNFPGRFSGRQFSNSRSEMNVSTLELGDSALYLCASSFTGQLRPNYGYTFGSGTRLTVV.

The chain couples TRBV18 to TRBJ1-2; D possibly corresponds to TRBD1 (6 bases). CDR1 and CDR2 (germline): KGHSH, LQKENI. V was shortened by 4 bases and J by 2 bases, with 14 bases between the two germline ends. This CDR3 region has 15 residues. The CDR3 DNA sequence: TGTGCCAGCTCACAAAGGACAGTGACAAACTATGGCTACACCTTC. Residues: CASSQRTVTNYGYTF. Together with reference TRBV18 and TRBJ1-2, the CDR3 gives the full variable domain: NAGVMQNPRHLVRRRGQEARLRCSPMKGHSHVYWYRQLPEEGLKFMVYLQKENIIDESGMPKERFSAEFPKEGPSILRIQQVVRGDSAAYFCASSQRTVTNYGYTFGSGTRLTVV.

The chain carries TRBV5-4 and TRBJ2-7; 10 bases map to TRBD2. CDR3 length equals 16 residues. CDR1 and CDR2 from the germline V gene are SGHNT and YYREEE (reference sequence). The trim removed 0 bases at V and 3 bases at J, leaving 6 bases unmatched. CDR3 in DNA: TGTGCCAGCAGCTTGGCGGAGCGGGAGGGCCTCTACGAGCAGTACTTC. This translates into CASSLAEREGLYEQYF.

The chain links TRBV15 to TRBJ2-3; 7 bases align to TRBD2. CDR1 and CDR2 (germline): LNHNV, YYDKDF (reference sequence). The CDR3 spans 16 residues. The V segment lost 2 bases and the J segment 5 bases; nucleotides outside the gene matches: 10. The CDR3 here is CATSRLYAGEKDTQYF. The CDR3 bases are TGTGCCACCAGCAGACTTTACGCGGGAGAGAAAGATACGCAGTATTTT.

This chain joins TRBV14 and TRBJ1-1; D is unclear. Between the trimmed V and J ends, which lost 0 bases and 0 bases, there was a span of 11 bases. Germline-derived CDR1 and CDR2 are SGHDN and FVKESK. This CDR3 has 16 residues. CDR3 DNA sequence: TGTGCCAGCAGCCAAGATGGGAGGAAAATGAACACTGAAGCTTTCTTT. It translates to CASSQDGRKMNTEAFF.

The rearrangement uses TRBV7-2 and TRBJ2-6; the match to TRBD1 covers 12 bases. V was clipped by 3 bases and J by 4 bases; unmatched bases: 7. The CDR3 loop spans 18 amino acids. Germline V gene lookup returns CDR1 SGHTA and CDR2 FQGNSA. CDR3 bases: TGTGCCAGCAGCTTCCGGGACAGGGGGCCGAGGGGGGCCAACGTCCTGACTTTC. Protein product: CASSFRDRGPRGANVLTF.

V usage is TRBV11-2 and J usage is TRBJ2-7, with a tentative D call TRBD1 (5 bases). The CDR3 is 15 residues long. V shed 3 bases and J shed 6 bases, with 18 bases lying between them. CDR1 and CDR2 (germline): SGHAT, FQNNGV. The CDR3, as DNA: TGTGCCAGCAGCTTCCCTGGACGTGGGGCTGGCGAGCAGTACTTC. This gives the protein CASSFPGRGAGEQYF. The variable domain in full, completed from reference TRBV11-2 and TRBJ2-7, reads EAGVAQSPRYKIIEKRQSVAFWCNPISGHATLYWYQQILGQGPKLLIQFQNNGVVDDSQLPKDRFSAERLKGVDSTLKIQPAKLEDSAVYLCASSFPGRGAGEQYFGPGTRLTVT.

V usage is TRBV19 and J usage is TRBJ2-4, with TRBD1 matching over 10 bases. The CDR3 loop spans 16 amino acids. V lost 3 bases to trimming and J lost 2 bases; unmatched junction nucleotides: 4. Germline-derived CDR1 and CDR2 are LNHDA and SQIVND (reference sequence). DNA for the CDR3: TGTGCCAGTAGTATGTGGACAGGGGGACCCAAAAACATTCAGTACTTC. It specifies CASSMWTGGPKNIQYF.

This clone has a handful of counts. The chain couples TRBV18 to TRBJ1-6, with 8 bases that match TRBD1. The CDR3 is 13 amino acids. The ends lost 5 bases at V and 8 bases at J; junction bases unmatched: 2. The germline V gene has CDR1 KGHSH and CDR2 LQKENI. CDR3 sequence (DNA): TGTGCCAGCTCAACAGGGGGAGATTCACCCCTCCACTTT. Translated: CASSTGGDSPLHF.

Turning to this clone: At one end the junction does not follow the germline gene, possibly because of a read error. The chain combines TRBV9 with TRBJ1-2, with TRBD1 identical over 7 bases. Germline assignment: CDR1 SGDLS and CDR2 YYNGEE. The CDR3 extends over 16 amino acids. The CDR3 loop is CSSSVGGSTGSYGYTF. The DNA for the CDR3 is TGTTCCAGCAGCGTAGGCGGCTCGACAGGGTCCTATGGCTACACCTTC.

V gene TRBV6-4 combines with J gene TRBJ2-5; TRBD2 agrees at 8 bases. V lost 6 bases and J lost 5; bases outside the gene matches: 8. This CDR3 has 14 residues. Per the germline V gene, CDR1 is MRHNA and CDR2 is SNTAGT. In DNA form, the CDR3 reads TGTGCCAGCAGCCCGACTAGCGTCTGGGAGACCCAGTACTTC. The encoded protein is CASSPTSVWETQYF.

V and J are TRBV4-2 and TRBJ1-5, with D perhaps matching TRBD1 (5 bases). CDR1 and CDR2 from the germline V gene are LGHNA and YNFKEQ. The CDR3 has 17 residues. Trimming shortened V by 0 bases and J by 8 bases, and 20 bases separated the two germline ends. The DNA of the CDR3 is TGTGCCAGCAGCCAAGAAAGGCGGGGCCCGGGGGGGGAGCCCCAGCATTTT. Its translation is CASSQERRGPGGEPQHF.

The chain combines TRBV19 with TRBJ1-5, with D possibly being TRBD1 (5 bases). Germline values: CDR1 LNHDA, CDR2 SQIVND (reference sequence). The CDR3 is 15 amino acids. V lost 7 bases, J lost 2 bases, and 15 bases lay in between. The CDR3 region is CASTPGARGNQPQHF. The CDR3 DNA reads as TGTGCCAGTACCCCGGGTGCCAGGGGCAATCAGCCCCAGCATTTT.

CDR3 amino acids: CASSPDFSGANVLTF. As DNA, the CDR3 is TGTGCCAGCAGCCCAGACTTCTCTGGGGCCAACGTCCTGACTTTC. The gene calls are TRBV7-9 and TRBJ2-6; D unclear. Germline CDR1 is SEHNR and CDR2 is FQNEAQ (reference sequence). This CDR3 is 15 amino acids long. The V and J ends lost 5 bases and 0 bases respectively, with 8 bases between them. The full variable domain, rest sourced from reference TRBV7-9 and TRBJ2-6, is DTGVSQNPRHKITKRGQNVTFRCDPISEHNRLYWYRQTLGQGPEFLTYFQNEAQLEKSRLLSDRFSAERPKGSFSTLEIQRTEQGDSAMYLCASSPDFSGANVLTFGAGSRLTVL.

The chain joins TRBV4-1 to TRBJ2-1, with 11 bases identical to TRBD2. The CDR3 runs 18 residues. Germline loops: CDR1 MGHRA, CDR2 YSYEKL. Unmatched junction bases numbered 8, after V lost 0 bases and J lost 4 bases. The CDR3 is CASSQDKRRTSGYNEQFF. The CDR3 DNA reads TGCGCCAGCAGCCAAGATAAAAGGAGGACTAGCGGGTACAATGAGCAGTTCTTC.

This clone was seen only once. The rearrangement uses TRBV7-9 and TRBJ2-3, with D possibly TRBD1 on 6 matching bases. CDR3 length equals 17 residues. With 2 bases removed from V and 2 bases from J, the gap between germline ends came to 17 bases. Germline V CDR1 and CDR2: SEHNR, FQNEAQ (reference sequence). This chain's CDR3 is CASSLPGQLRPTDTQYF. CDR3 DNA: TGTGCCAGCAGCTTACCCGGACAGCTAAGACCCACAGATACGCAGTATTTT. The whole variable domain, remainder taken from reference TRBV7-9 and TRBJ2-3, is DTGVSQNPRHKITKRGQNVTFRCDPISEHNRLYWYRQTLGQGPEFLTYFQNEAQLEKSRLLSDRFSAERPKGSFSTLEIQRTEQGDSAMYLCASSLPGQLRPTDTQYFGPGTRLTVL.

The CDR3 bases are TGTGCCAGCAGTTACTCTTCAGGGGAGTACCAAGAGACCCAGTACTTC. Amino acid sequence: CASSYSSGEYQETQYF. The chain recombines TRBV6-6 with TRBJ2-5; TRBD1 is a possible D gene (6 bases). The CDR3 has 16 residues. Deletions cut 0 bases from V and 0 bases from J, with 11 bases between. CDR1 is MNHNY and CDR2 is SVGAGI in the germline V gene (reference sequence).

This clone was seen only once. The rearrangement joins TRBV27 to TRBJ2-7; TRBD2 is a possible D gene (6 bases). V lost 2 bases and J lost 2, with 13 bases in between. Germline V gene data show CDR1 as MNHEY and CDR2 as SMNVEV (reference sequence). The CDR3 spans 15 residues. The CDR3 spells CASSLERAYPYEQYF. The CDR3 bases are TGTGCCAGCAGTTTAGAGCGGGCCTACCCCTACGAGCAGTACTTC.

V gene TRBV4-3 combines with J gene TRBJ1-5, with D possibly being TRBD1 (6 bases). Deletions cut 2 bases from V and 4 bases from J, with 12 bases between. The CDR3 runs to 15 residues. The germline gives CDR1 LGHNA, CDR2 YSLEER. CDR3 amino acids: CASSQSRGGNQPQHF. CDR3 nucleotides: TGCGCCAGCAGCCAATCGAGGGGGGGAAATCAGCCCCAGCATTTT.

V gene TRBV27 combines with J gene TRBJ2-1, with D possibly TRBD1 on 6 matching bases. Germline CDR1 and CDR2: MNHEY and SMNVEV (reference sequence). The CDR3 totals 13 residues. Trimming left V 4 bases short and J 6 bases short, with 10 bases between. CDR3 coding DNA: TGTGCCAGCAGTTCGACAGGTACCAATGAGCAGTTCTTC. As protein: CASSSTGTNEQFF.